Shown below are 30 T cell receptor beta chains from a single sample sequenced in a study of regulatory T cells in long-lasting Graves disease. To make TCR beta libraries, researchers used iRepertoire HTBI primers and Arm-PCR of CDR3 regions. TCRdb re-called the multiplex PCR reads with MiXCR, one entry per CDR3 protein. The table has approximately 300,000 distinct CDR3 sequences, about 18% seen once. Time point given: newly diagnosed GD, antithyroid drugs for less than 3 months. PBMCs provided the RNA from which the TCR library was made. The sequencing here drew on peripheral blood mononuclear cells (PBMCs), taken at new diagnosis, from a patient treated with antithyroid drugs. The receptors derive from a female donor with Graves disease.

This clonotype was seen at least ten times. V and J are TRBV12-3 or TRBV12-4 and TRBJ1-4, with 9 positions matching TRBD1. V shed 5 bases and J 6 bases; nucleotides not matched to a gene: 4. The CDR3 is 14 amino acids. The CDR3 DNA follows: TGTGCCAGCAGTGGGACAGGGATGGATGAAAAACTGTTTTTT. Amino acid sequence: CASSGTGMDEKLFF.

This clonotype was counted many times. This chain uses TRBV6-1 with TRBJ1-2; no clear D gene. The germline V gene has CDR1 MNHNS and CDR2 SASEGT. Trimming shortened V by 5 bases and J by 1 base, and 14 bases separated the two germline ends. The CDR3 has 15 amino acids. The DNA of the CDR3 is TGTGCCAGCAGTACACTCCTCGGCGTTAACTATGGCTACACCTTC. Amino acids: CASSTLLGVNYGYTF.

The chain combines TRBV5-1 with TRBJ1-4; D not resolved. CDR3 size: 14 residues. CDR1 is SGHRS, CDR2 YFSETQ, per germline. Between the trimmed V and J ends, which lost 9 bases and 5 bases, there was a span of 17 bases. CDR3 amino acids: CATLSSFENEKLFF. The DNA for the CDR3 is TGCGCCACGCTGTCGAGCTTTGAAAATGAAAAACTGTTTTTT.

A note on this clonotype: This could be a read error, since a much larger clone is one nucleotide away. The chain employs TRBV4-1 and TRBJ2-7; D not certain. The CDR3 runs to 17 residues. Germline assignment: CDR1 MGHRA and CDR2 YSYEKL. DNA for the CDR3: TGCGCCAGCAGCCCTCGCTGGGTCACCCAGAGCTCCTACGGGCAGTACTTC. This codes for CASSPRWVTQSSYGQYF.

The V gene is TRBV9, the J gene TRBJ1-3; D not certain. Germline V gene lookup returns CDR1 SGDLS and CDR2 YYNGEE. The CDR3 is 15 amino acids. The ends were cut back, 2 bases at V and 0 bases at J, with 9 bases in the middle. The CDR3 bases are TGTGCCAGCAGCGTTGCAGCTAACTCTGGAAACACCATATATTTT. Translating it yields CASSVAANSGNTIYF.

This clonotype was picked up a small number of times. No conserved phenylalanine or tryptophan is present at the end of the CDR3, so a read error is the likely explanation. The J gene is TRBJ2-3, the V gene TRBV13; tentatively, D is TRBD1 (5 bases). V shed 4 bases and J shed 0 bases, with 8 bases lying between them. Germline CDR1 is PRHDT and CDR2 is FYEKMQ (reference sequence). CDR3 length: 14 amino acids. CDR3: CASSSSGSTDTQYC. The CDR3 bases are TGTGCCAGCAGCTCATCAGGGAGCACAGATACGCAGTATTGT.

This clonotype showed up many times. The chain carries TRBV2 and TRBJ2-5, with a weak D call TRBD2 (6 bases). V lost 5 bases, J lost 5 bases, and 27 bases lay in between. CDR1 and CDR2 from the germline V gene are SNHLY and FYNNEI. The CDR3 has 18 residues. CDR3 protein: CASSLNLLGTPQDETQYF. The CDR3 DNA is TGTGCCAGCAGTCTTAACCTTTTGGGGACTCCCCAAGACGAGACCCAGTACTTC.

This clonotype was counted many times. V is TRBV12-3 or TRBV12-4 and J is TRBJ2-7, with TRBD2 matching over 7 bases. The CDR3 contains 13 residues. The trim removed 5 bases at V and 3 bases at J, leaving 4 bases unmatched. This CDR3 is CASSLGLGYEQYF. CDR3 bases: TGTGCCAGCAGTCTCGGACTAGGCTACGAGCAGTACTTC.

Turning to this clonotype: It is likely a read error: a sequence one base away is far more abundant. V and J are TRBV6-2 or TRBV6-3 and TRBJ2-1, with TRBD2 as a possible D gene (6 bases). Trimming pared 5 bases from V and 10 bases from J, leaving 18 bases between. Germline values: CDR1 MNHEY, CDR2 SVGEGT. The CDR3 sequence is 14 residues long. CDR3 sequence (DNA): TGTGCCAGCAGTGACCCTAGCGCCTCCTACGAGCAGTTCTTC. Translating it yields CASSDPSASYEQFF.

This sequence joins TRBV12-3 or TRBV12-4 and TRBJ1-2; possibly TRBD1 for D (5 bases). V was trimmed by 3 bases and J by 3 bases, leaving 5 bases between them. The CDR3 is made up of 12 amino acids. The CDR3 loop is CASSLGHYGYTF. The CDR3 DNA follows: TGTGCCAGCAGTTTGGGACACTATGGCTACACCTTC.

The chain carries TRBV11-3 and TRBJ2-3; possibly TRBD2 for D (5 bases). The CDR3 loop spans 17 amino acids. Looked up from germline, CDR1 is SGHNT and CDR2 is YENEEA. V was trimmed by 1 base and J by 3 bases, leaving 17 bases between them. The CDR3 coding sequence is TGTGCCAGCAGCTTAGTTCGGGGAATACAAACAACAGATACGCAGTATTTT. It encodes CASSLVRGIQTTDTQYF.

There are many counts of this clonotype. V gene TRBV15 combines with J gene TRBJ1-4, with TRBD1 as a possible D gene (6 bases). The CDR3 contains 15 residues. Germline V lookup: CDR1 LNHNV, CDR2 YYDKDF (reference sequence). V was pared by 1 base and J by 5 bases, with 11 bases between. The DNA for the CDR3 is TGTGCCACCAGCAGAGCGCAGGGGACCAATGAAAAACTGTTTTTT. Protein sequence: CATSRAQGTNEKLFF.

This sequence joins TRBV11-2 and TRBJ2-3; 12 nucleotides line up with TRBD2. The CDR3 consists of 17 residues. Germline assignment: CDR1 SGHAT and CDR2 FQNNGV. Losses at the gene ends were 5 bases for V and 2 bases for J; bases not matched to a gene: 8. The CDR3: CASSQVRTSGNTDTQYF. The CDR3 DNA follows: TGTGCCAGCAGCCAAGTGCGGACTAGCGGGAACACAGATACGCAGTATTTT.

This clonotype appeared many times. The chain links TRBV27 to TRBJ1-3, with unresolved D. V shed 2 bases and J shed 6 bases, with 5 bases lying between them. The CDR3 covers 12 residues. Germline CDR1 MNHEY, CDR2 SMNVEV (reference sequence). Here the CDR3 DNA reads TGTGCCAGCAGTTTAAGGGAAAACACCATATATTTT. Encoded protein: CASSLRENTIYF.

This clonotype is a singleton in its sample. This chain joins TRBV20-1 and TRBJ2-2; possibly TRBD2 for D (6 bases). Germline CDR1 and CDR2: DFQATT and SNEGSKA (reference sequence). The V gene lost 1 base and the J gene lost 10 bases, with 7 bases spanning the gap. There are 11 residues in the CDR3. CDR3 DNA sequence: TGCAGTGCTAGAGGGGGGGTGGAGCTGTTTTTT. Translating gives CSARGGVELFF.

This clonotype occurred many times. The CDR3 sequence is CSARDATPGLQETQYF. CDR3 DNA sequence: TGCAGTGCTAGAGATGCGACGCCAGGCTTACAAGAGACCCAGTACTTC. The rearrangement joins TRBV20-1 to TRBJ2-5, with D uncertain. The CDR3 contains 16 residues. Trimming took off 0 bases at V and 2 bases at J, with 16 bases between the two ends. Germline V gives CDR1 DFQATT, CDR2 SNEGSKA (reference sequence).

In its sample, this clonotype was seen many times. The junction departs from germline at one end; a sequencing error may be responsible. The V gene is TRBV10-3, the J gene TRBJ2-1, with D unresolved. This CDR3 region has 12 residues. Germline CDR1 reads ENHRY; CDR2 reads SYGVKD. As DNA, the CDR3 is TGTGCCATCAAAGACTCCAACAATGAGCAGTTCTTC. Its translation: CAIKDSNNEQFF.

V and J are TRBV19 and TRBJ1-5; no definite D call. Germline V gives CDR1 LNHDA, CDR2 SQIVND (reference sequence). This CDR3 contains 14 residues. Deletions cut 1 base from V and 9 bases from J, with 13 bases between. The CDR3 sequence: CASSIAGSYVPQHF. In nucleotides, the CDR3 is TGTGCCAGTAGTATAGCAGGCAGTTATGTGCCCCAGCATTTT.

This clonotype was observed many times. The V gene is TRBV6-1, the J gene TRBJ2-7, with D perhaps given as TRBD1 or TRBD2 (6 bases each). V lost 4 bases and J lost 4, with 20 bases in between. The CDR3 is 16 amino acids. CDR1 and CDR2 (germline): MNHNS, SASEGT. CDR3 amino acids: CASSVWRGMAGYEQYF. The CDR3 DNA reads TGTGCCAGCAGTGTATGGAGGGGGATGGCAGGTTACGAGCAGTACTTC.

This clonotype was recorded many times. This sequence joins TRBV6-2 or TRBV6-3 and TRBJ2-5; D is uncertain. This CDR3 is 13 amino acids long. From germline, CDR1 is MNHEY and CDR2 SVGEGT. V shed 8 bases and J shed 3 bases, with 13 bases lying between them. CDR3 in DNA: TGTGCCAGCGGGAACCTGGATAAAGAGACCCAGTACTTC. Translation: CASGNLDKETQYF.

The sample holds many counts of this clonotype. The chain has TRBV30 and TRBJ1-2; 11 bases align to TRBD1. Germline CDR1 and CDR2: GTSNPN and SVGIG (reference sequence). The CDR3 extends over 13 amino acids. Losses at the gene ends were 3 bases for V and 3 bases for J; bases not matched to a gene: 0. CDR3 DNA: TGTGCCTGGAGGGGACAGGGGGACTATGGCTACACCTTC. Its protein is CAWRGQGDYGYTF.

The chain has TRBV19 and TRBJ1-1, with D possibly matching TRBD1 (5 bases). The CDR3 sequence is 17 residues long. The V gene lost 5 bases and the J gene lost 0 bases, with 19 bases spanning the gap. CDR1 and CDR2 (germline): LNHDA, SQIVND (reference sequence). This CDR3 is CASSPTGRLFMNTEAFF. DNA for the CDR3: TGTGCCAGTAGTCCCACGGGACGGCTATTCATGAACACTGAAGCTTTCTTT.

This clonotype has a count of ten or more. Here the CDR3 DNA reads TGCGCCAGCGTCTTGTGGGTGCTGAACACTGAAGCTTTCTTT. Its protein product is CASVLWVLNTEAFF. This rearrangement joins TRBV5-1 to TRBJ1-1; D remains unclear. The ends were cut back, 7 bases at V and 0 bases at J, with 13 bases in the middle. The CDR3 totals 14 residues. Germline V gene lookup returns CDR1 SGHRS and CDR2 YFSETQ. The variable domain in full, with the rest retrieved from reference TRBV5-1 and TRBJ1-1, is KAGVTQTPRYLIKTRGQQVTLSCSPISGHRSVSWYQQTPGQGLQFLFEYFSETQRNKGNFPGRFSGRQFSNSRSEMNVSTLELGDSALYLCASVLWVLNTEAFFGQGTRLTVV.

This clonotype has at least ten counts. This chain links TRBV7-2 with TRBJ2-1, with no clear D. This CDR3 is built from 15 residues. Germline lookup yields CDR1 SGHTA and CDR2 FQGNSA. The germline V and J ends were trimmed by 1 base and 0 bases, with 7 bases remaining between them. As DNA, the CDR3 is TGTGCCAGCAGCTTAGATTTCAGCTCCTACAATGAGCAGTTCTTC. Translation gives CASSLDFSSYNEQFF. Full variable domain (remainder filled in from reference TRBV7-2 and TRBJ2-1): GAGVSQSPSNKVTEKGKDVELRCDPISGHTALYWYRQSLGQGLEFLIYFQGNSAPDKSGLPSDRFSAERTGGSVSTLTIQRTQQEDSAVYLCASSLDFSSYNEQFFGPGTRLTVL.

This clonotype was observed at least ten times. The chain combines TRBV19 with TRBJ1-4; no definite D call. CDR1 and CDR2 (germline): LNHDA, SQIVND (reference sequence). V lost 5 bases, J lost 2 bases, and 15 bases lay in between. The CDR3 extends over 16 amino acids. The CDR3 DNA reads as TGTGCCAGTAGTGGCCAGATGGCGGCCACTAATGAAAAACTGTTTTTT. Its translation: CASSGQMAATNEKLFF.

This clonotype was found a few times. This chain joins TRBV11-2 and TRBJ2-1; D is ambiguous. CDR1 SGHAT and CDR2 FQNNGV come from the germline V gene. The ends were cut back, 5 bases at V and 11 bases at J, with 13 bases in the middle. The CDR3 sequence is 12 residues long. CDR3 sequence (DNA): TGTGCCAGCAGCCAAGATCCCCTCAAGCAGTTCTTC. Translated: CASSQDPLKQFF.

This rearrangement joins TRBV19 to TRBJ2-3, with TRBD2 as a possible D gene (5 bases). Between the trimmed V and J ends, which lost 5 bases and 0 bases, there was a span of 12 bases. The CDR3 loop spans 15 amino acids. Germline values: CDR1 LNHDA, CDR2 SQIVND (reference sequence). The CDR3 bases are TGTGCCAGTAGTTTATCGAGGGTTAGCACAGATACGCAGTATTTT. Protein: CASSLSRVSTDTQYF.

This clonotype was seen ten or more times. J is TRBJ2-3 and V is TRBV3-1; D is unresolved. Germline-derived CDR1 and CDR2 are LGHDT and YNNKEL (reference sequence). This CDR3 is built from 13 residues. V was clipped by 3 bases and J by 2 bases, with 6 bases between them. This CDR3 reads CASSHPHTDTQYF. The CDR3 DNA sequence: TGTGCCAGCAGCCACCCTCACACAGATACGCAGTATTTT.

This clonotype was observed many times. V is TRBV27 and J is TRBJ2-7, with 8 bases identical to TRBD1. There are 14 residues in the CDR3. From germline, CDR1 is MNHEY and CDR2 SMNVEV (reference sequence). V lost 5 bases to trimming and J lost 1 base; unmatched junction nucleotides: 4. Here the CDR3 DNA reads TGTGCCAGCAGTGATTGGACAGGGTCCTACGAGCAGTACTTC. Its translation: CASSDWTGSYEQYF.

The gene calls are TRBV9 and TRBJ1-5, with a weak D call TRBD1 (5 bases). The CDR3 runs 15 residues. Germline V gene data show CDR1 as SGDLS and CDR2 as YYNGEE. V lost 2 bases and J 4 bases, leaving 13 bases between the germline ends. The CDR3 nucleotides are TGTGCCAGCAGCGTTCAGGGTACCTATAATCAGCCCCAGCATTTT. Residues: CASSVQGTYNQPQHF.